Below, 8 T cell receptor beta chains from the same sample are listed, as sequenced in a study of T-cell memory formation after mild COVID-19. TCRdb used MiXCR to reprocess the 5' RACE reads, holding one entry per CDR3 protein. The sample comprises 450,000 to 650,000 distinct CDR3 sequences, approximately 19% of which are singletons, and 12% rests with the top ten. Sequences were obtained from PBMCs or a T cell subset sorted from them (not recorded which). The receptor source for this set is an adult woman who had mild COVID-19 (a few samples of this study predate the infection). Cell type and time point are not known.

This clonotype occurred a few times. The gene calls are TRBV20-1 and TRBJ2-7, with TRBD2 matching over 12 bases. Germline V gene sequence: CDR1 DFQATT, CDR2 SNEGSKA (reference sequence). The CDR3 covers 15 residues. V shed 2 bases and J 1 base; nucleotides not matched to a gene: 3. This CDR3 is CSARRLAGASYEQYF. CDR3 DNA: TGCAGTGCTAGACGACTAGCGGGGGCATCCTACGAGCAGTACTTC.

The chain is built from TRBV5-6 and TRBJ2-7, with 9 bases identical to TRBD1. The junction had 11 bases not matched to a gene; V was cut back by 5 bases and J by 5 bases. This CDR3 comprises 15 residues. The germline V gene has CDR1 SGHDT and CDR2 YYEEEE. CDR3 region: CASSSTGTGYHEQYF. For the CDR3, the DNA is TGTGCCAGCAGTTCGACCGGGACAGGGTACCACGAGCAGTACTTC.

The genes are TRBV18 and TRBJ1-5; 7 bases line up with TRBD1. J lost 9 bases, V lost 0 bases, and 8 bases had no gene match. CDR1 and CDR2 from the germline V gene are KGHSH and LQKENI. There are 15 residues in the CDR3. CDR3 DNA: TGTGCCAGCTCACCACCGGGACAGTACTTTGGGCCCCAGCATTTT. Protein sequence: CASSPPGQYFGPQHF.

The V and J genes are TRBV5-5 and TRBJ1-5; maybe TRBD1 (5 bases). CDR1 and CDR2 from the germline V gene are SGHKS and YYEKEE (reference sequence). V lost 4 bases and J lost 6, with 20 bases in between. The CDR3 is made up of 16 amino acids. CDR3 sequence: CASSPSGDRISQPQHF. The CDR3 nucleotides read TGTGCCAGCAGCCCATCGGGGGACCGGATAAGTCAGCCCCAGCATTTT.

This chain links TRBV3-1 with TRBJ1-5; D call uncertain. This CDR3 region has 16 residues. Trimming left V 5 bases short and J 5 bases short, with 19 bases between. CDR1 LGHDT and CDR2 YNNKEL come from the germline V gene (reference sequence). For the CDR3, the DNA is TGTGCCAGCAGCACCTGGAGCCCGGGCGCGGATCAGCCCCAGCATTTT. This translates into CASSTWSPGADQPQHF.

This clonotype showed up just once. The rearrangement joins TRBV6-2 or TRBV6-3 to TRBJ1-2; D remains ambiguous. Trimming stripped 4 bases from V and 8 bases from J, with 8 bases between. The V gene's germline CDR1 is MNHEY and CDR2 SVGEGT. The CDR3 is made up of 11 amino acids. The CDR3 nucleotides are TGTGCCAGCAGTTCCTTAGGGGGCTACACCTTC. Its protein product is CASSSLGGYTF.

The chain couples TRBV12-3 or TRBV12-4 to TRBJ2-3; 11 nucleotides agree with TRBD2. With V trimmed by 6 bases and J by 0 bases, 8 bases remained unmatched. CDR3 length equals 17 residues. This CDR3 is CASSLRTSGYSTDTQYF. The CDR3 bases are TGTGCCAGCAGCCTTAGGACTAGCGGGTATAGCACAGATACGCAGTATTTT.

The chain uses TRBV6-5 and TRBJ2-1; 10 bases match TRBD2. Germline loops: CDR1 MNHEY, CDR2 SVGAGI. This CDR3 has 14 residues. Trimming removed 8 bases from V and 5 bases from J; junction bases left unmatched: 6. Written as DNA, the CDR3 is TGTGCCAGCCGCTGGACTAGCGGCCACAATGAGCAGTTCTTC. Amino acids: CASRWTSGHNEQFF.